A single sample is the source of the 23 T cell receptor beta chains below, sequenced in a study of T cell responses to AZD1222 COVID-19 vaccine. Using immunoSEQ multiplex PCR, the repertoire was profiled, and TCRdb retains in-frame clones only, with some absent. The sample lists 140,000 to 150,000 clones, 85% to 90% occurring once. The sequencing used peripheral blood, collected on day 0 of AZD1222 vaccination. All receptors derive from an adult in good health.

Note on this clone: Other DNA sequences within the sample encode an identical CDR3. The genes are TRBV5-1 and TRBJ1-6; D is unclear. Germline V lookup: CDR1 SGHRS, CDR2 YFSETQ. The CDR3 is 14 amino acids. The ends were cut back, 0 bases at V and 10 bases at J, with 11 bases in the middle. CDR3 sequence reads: CASSLGRLGSPLHF. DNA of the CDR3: TGCGCCAGCAGCTTGGGCAGGCTAGGGTCACCCCTCCACTTT.

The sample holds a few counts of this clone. CDR3 region: CASSYSGGNQPQHF. The CDR3 bases are TGTGCCAGCAGTTACTCCGGGGGAAATCAGCCCCAGCATTTT. The V and J genes are TRBV6-5 and TRBJ1-5, with D possibly being TRBD1 (5 bases). V lost 0 bases to trimming and J lost 4 bases, with 7 bases between them. The CDR3 is made up of 14 amino acids. CDR1 is MNHEY and CDR2 is SVGAGI in the germline V gene.

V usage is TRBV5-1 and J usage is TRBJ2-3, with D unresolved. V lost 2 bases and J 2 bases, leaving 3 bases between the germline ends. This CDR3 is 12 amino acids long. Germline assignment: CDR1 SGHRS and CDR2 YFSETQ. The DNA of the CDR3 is TGCGCCAGCAGCTTACACACAGATACGCAGTATTTT. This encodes CASSLHTDTQYF.

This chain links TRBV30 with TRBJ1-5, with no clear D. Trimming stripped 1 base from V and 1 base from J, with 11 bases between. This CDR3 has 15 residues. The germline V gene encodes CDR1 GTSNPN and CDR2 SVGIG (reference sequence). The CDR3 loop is CAWSEQNLSNQPQHF. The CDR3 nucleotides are TGTGCCTGGAGTGAACAGAACCTCAGCAATCAGCCCCAGCATTTT.

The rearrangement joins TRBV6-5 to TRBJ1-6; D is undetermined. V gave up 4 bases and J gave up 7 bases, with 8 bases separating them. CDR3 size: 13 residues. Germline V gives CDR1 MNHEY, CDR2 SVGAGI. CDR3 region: CASSSRPNSPLHF. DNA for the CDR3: TGTGCCAGCAGTTCTAGGCCCAATTCACCCCTCCACTTT.

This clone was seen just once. CDR3: CASSIGIAGRNTGELFF. As DNA, the CDR3 is TGTGCCAGTAGTATAGGGATAGCGGGTAGGAACACCGGGGAGCTGTTTTTT. The chain recombines TRBV19 with TRBJ2-2; 7 nucleotides match TRBD2. Germline assignment: CDR1 LNHDA and CDR2 SQIVND (reference sequence). Trimming at V came to 1 base and at J to 1 base, leaving 6 bases not matched to a gene. This CDR3 has 17 amino acids.

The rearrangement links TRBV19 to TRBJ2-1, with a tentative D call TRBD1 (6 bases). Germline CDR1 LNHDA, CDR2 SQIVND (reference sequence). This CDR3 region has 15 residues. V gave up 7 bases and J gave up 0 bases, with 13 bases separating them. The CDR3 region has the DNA TGTGCCAGTACGGACAGCTGGAGCTCCTACAATGAGCAGTTCTTC. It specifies CASTDSWSSYNEQFF.

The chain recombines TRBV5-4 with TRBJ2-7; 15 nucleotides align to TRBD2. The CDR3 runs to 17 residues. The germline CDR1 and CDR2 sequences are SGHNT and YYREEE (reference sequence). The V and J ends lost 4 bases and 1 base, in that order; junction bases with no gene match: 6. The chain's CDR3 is CASSTGTSGRRSYEQYF. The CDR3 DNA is TGTGCCAGCAGCACTGGGACTAGCGGGAGGCGGTCCTACGAGCAGTACTTC. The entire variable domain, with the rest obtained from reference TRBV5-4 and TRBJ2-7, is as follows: ETGVTQSPTHLIKTRGQQVTLRCSSQSGHNTVSWYQQALGQGPQFIFQYYREEENGRGNFPPRFSGLQFPNYSSELNVNALELDDSALYLCASSTGTSGRRSYEQYFGPGTRLTVT.

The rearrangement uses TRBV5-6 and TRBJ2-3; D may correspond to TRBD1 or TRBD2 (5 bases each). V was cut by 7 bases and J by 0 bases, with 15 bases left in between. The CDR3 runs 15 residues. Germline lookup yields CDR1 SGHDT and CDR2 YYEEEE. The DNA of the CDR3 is TGTGCCAGCGTTCACCGGGACGCAAGCACAGATACGCAGTATTTT. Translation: CASVHRDASTDTQYF.

The CDR3 is CASSLSHSGNTIYF. The CDR3 region has the DNA TGTGCCAGCAGCTTATCACACTCTGGAAACACCATATATTTT. The rearrangement joins TRBV11-2 to TRBJ1-3; unclear D gene. The CDR3 runs to 14 residues. The V end was cut by 2 bases, the J end by 0 bases, with 5 bases between. Germline V gene sequence: CDR1 SGHAT, CDR2 FQNNGV.

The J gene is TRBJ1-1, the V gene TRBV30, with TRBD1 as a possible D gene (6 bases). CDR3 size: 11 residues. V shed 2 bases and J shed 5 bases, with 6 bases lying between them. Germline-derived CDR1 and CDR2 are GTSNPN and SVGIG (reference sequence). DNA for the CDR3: TGTGCCTGGAGTCAGGGGACTGAAGCTTTCTTT. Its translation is CAWSQGTEAFF.

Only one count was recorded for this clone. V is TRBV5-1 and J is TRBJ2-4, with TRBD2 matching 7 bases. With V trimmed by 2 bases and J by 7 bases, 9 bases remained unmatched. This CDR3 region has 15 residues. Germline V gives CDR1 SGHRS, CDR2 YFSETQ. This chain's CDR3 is CASSLVAGAGNIQYF. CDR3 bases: TGCGCCAGCAGCTTAGTGGCGGGAGCCGGGAACATTCAGTACTTC.

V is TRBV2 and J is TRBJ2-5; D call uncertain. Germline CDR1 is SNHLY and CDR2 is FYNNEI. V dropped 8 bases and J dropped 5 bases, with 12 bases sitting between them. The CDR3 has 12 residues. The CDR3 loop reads CASALRPETQYF. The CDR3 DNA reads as TGTGCCAGCGCATTGCGTCCTGAGACCCAGTACTTC.

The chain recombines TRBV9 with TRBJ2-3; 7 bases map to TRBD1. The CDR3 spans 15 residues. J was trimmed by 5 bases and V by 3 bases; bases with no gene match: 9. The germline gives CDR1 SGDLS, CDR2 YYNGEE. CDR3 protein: CASSAGGNWGDTQYF. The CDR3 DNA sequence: TGTGCCAGCAGCGCAGGGGGAAATTGGGGAGATACGCAGTATTTT.

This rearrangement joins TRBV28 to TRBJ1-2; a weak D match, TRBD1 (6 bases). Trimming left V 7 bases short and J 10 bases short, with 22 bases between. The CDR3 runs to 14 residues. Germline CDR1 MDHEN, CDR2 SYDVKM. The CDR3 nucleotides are TGTGCCAGCACAGGTCGTGGGACATTTTACCTCTACACCTTC. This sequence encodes CASTGRGTFYLYTF.

CDR3 region: CASRREGPQPQHF. The CDR3 bases are TGTGCCAGCAGGCGTGAGGGGCCTCAGCCCCAGCATTTT. V usage is TRBV28 and J usage is TRBJ1-5; D might be TRBD1 (5 bases). Deletions cut 6 bases from V and 6 bases from J, with 12 bases between. CDR1 and CDR2 from the germline V gene are MDHEN and SYDVKM. This CDR3 is 13 amino acids long.

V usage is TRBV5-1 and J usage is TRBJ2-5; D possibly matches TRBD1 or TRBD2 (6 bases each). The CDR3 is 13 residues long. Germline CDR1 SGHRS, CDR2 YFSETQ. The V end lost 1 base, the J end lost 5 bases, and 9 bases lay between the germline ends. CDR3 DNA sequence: TGCGCCAGCAGCTTGTCGGGGGCCGAGACCCAGTACTTC. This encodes CASSLSGAETQYF.

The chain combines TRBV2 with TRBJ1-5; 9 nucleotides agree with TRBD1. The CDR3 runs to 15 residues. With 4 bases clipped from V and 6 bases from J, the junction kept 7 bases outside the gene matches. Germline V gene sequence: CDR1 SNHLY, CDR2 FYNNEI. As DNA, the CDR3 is TGTGCCAGCAGTGTGGGACAGGGCACGGGTCAGCCCCAGCATTTT. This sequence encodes CASSVGQGTGQPQHF.

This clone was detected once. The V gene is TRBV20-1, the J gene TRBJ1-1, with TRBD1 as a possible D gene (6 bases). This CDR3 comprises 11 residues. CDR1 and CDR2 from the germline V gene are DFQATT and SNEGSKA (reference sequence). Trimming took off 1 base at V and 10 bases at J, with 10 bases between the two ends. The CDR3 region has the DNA TGCAGTGCTAGAGCTGAGGGGGGAGCTTTCTTT. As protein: CSARAEGGAFF.

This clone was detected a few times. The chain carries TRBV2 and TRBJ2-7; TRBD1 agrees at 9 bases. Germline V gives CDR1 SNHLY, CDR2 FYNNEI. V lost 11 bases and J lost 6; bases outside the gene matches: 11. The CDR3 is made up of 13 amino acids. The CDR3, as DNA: TGTGCCGGTCGGACAGGGGCTCCCTCCGAGCAGTACTTC. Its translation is CAGRTGAPSEQYF.

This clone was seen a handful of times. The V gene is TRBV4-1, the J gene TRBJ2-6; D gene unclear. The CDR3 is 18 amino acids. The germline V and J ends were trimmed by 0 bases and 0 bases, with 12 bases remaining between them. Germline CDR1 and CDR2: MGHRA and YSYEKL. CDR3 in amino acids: CASSQDPWPGSGANVLTF. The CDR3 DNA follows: TGCGCCAGCAGCCAAGATCCGTGGCCTGGCTCTGGGGCCAACGTCCTGACTTTC.

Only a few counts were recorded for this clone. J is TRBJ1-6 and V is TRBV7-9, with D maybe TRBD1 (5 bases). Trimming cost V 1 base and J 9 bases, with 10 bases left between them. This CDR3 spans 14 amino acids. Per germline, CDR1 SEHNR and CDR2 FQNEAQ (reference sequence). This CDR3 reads CASSLEGVGSPLHF. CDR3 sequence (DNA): TGTGCCAGCAGCTTAGAAGGGGTAGGTTCACCCCTCCACTTT.

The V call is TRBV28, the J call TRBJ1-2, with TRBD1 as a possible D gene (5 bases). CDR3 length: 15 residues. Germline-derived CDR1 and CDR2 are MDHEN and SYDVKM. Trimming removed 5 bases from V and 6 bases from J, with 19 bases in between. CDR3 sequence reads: CASSLSLRGADGYTF. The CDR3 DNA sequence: TGTGCCAGCAGTCTTAGCCTACGGGGCGCAGATGGCTACACCTTC.